This T cell receptor (beta chain) was captured by sequencing in a study of T cell responses to AZD1222 COVID-19 vaccine. Overall study findings and caveats: Most donors were white British, females outnumbered males, and clonal diversity was possibly underestimated.

The CDR3 is 13 amino acids. Germline V gene lookup returns CDR1 SNHLY and CDR2 FYNNEI. V was clipped by 6 bases and J by 5 bases, with 13 bases between them. As concerns this clone: Its matching antigen is unknown.

Clones were sequenced by immunoSEQ multiplex PCR, and TCRdb holds only the in-frame ones, with some missing. This sample has over 200,000 clones, with around 94% found just once. The rearrangement links TRBV2 to TRBJ1-1, with no clear D. The receptor was isolated from an adult who received the MenACWY meningococcal vaccine as a control. The material sequenced was peripheral blood, taken 28 days after the second dose of the MenACWY control vaccine. The CDR3 region is CASRAEAGTEAFF. As DNA, the CDR3 is TGTGCCAGCAGGGCTGAAGCGGGAACTGAAGCTTTCTTT.